The sequence of this T cell receptor (beta chain) was determined in a study of T-cell memory formation after mild COVID-19. Sample barcodes and UMIs were carried by the TCR alpha and TCR beta cDNA libraries that 5'RACE generated with constant-segment primers. TCRdb fed the 5' RACE reads into MiXCR, producing one record per CDR3 protein. The table includes hundreds of thousands of distinct CDR3 sequences, 25% to 30% detected once. The TCR was taken from an adult woman who had mild COVID-19 (a few samples of this study predate the infection). Cell type and time point are not known. Sequenced input: PBMCs or a T cell subset sorted from them (not recorded which).

The CDR3 spells CASSPLSVEAFF. The CDR3, as DNA: TGTGCCAGCAGCCCCCTTTCGGTTGAAGCTTTCTTT. J is TRBJ1-1 and V is TRBV7-8; no clear D gene. The V gene's germline CDR1 is SGHVS and CDR2 FQNEAQ. The CDR3 is 12 residues long. V dropped 5 bases and J dropped 7 bases, with 11 bases sitting between them. Based on the CDR3 plus reference TRBV7-8 and TRBJ1-1, the full variable domain is GAGVSQSPRYKVAKRGQDVALRCDPISGHVSLFWYQQALGQGPEFLTYFQNEAQLDKSGLPSDRFFAERPEGSVSTLKIQRTQQEDSAVYLCASSPLSVEAFFGQGTRLTVV.